This T cell receptor beta chain was obtained from a study of T cell responses to AZD1222 COVID-19 vaccine. Study-wide findings and caveats: Only 6 or 7 AZD1222 recipients tested seropositive at baseline.

Pooled together were second doses at about 4 or about 12 weeks. Only in-frame clones appear in the TCRdb table, and some are missing; sequencing was by immunoSEQ multiplex PCR. Counted here are nearly 95,000 clones, 75% to 90% occurring once; the ten biggest clones make up roughly 2.4%. With regard to this clone: The antigen is unknown. One end of the junction does not line up with germline, which may come from a read error.

The specimen comprised peripheral blood, sampled 28 days after the second AZD1222 dose. This TCR was recovered from an adult who received the AZD1222 COVID-19 vaccine.

The CDR3 nucleotides are TGTGCTAGCAGCCCTACAGGGGGAGGTTACCACGAGCAGTACTTC. It encodes CASSPTGGGYHEQYF. The V and J genes are TRBV7-7 and TRBJ2-7, with 8 bases identical to TRBD1. The CDR3 length is 15 residues. The germline V gene has CDR1 SSHAT and CDR2 FNYEAQ (reference sequence).